Given below is one T cell receptor (beta chain) in context. Its antigen is unidentified. The CDR3 loop spans 13 amino acids. Germline V lookup: CDR1 MNHEY, CDR2 SMNVEV (reference sequence). Between the trimmed V and J ends, which lost 6 bases and 0 bases, there was a span of 8 bases. These data come from a study of early T cells in non-severe SARS-CoV-2 infection. The overall study: The chains were unpaired, and the sequenced material was bulk RNA from unsorted whole blood. The study's findings and limits: VDJdb matching favored anti-spike CD8 responses, missing private and CD4 specificities.

TCRdb independently ran MiXCR on the 5' RACE reads; one entry per CDR3 protein. The repertoire has some 58,000 distinct CDR3 sequences, around 13% of them found once; the top ten carry around 4%. Material: whole blood. V and J are TRBV27 and TRBJ2-5; D unclear. This TCR was sampled from an adult who was a healthcare worker with PCR-confirmed SARS-CoV-2 infection or an uninfected control (not recorded which). CDR3 bases: TGTGCCAGCAGGGGAAACAACCAAGAGACCCAGTACTTC. Encoded protein: CASRGNNQETQYF.